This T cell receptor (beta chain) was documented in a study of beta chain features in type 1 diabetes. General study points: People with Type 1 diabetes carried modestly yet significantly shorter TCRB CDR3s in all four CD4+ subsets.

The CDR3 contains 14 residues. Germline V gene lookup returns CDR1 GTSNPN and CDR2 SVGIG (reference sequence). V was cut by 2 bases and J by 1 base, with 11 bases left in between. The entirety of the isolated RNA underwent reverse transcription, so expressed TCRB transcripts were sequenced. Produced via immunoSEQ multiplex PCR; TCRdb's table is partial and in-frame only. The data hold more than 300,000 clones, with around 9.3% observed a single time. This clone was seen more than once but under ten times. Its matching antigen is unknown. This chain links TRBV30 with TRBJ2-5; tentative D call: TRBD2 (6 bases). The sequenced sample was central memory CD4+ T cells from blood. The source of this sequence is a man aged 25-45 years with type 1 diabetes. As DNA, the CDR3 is TGTGCCTGGAGTAGGGAGGCAGGCCAAGAGACCCAGTACTTC. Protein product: CAWSREAGQETQYF.